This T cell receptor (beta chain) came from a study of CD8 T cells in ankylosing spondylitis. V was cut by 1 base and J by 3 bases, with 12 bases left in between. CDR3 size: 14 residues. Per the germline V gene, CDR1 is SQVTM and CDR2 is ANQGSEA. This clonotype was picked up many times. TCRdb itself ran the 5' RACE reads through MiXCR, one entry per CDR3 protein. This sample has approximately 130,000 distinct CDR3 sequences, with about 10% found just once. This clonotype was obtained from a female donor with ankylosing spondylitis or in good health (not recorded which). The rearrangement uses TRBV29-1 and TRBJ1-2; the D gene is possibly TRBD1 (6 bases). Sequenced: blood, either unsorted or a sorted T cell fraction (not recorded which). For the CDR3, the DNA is TGCAGCGTTGAAGGGCACAGGGAGGACTATGGCTACACCTTC. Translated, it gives CSVEGHREDYGYTF.